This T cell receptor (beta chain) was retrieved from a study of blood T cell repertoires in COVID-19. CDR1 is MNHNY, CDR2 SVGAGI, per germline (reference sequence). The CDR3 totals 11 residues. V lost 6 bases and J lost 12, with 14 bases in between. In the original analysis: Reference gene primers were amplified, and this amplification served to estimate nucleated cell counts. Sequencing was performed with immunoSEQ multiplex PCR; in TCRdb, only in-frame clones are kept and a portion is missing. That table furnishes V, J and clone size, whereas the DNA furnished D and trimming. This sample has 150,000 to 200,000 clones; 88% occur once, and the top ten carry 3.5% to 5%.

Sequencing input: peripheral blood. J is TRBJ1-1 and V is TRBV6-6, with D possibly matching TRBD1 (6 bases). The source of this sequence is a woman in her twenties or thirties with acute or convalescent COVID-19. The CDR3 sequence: CASSPGQITFF. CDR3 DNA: TGTGCCAGCAGCCCGGGACAAATAACTTTCTTT.